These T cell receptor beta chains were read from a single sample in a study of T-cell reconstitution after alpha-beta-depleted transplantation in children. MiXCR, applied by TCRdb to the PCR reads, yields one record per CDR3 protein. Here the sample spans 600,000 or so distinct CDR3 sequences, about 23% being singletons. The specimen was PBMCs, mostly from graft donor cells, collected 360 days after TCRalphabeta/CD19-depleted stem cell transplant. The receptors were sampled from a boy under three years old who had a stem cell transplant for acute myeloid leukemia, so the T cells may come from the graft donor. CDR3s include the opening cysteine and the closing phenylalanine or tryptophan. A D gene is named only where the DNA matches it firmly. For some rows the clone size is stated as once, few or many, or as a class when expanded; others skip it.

cdr3_aa: CASSQGIYNSPLHF
cdr3_nt: TGTGCCAGCAGCCAAGGGATCTATAATTCACCCCTCCACTTT
j_call: TRBJ1-6
clone_size: .
v_call: TRBV3-1
d_call: .

cdr3_aa: CSARAGSMNTEAFF
cdr3_nt: TGCAGTGCTAGGGCCGGATCCATGAACACTGAAGCTTTCTTT
j_call: TRBJ1-1
clone_size: few
v_call: TRBV20-1
d_call: .

cdr3_aa: CASSLRHTVNTEAFF
cdr3_nt: TGTGCCAGCAGTTTACGGCACACAGTGAACACTGAAGCTTTCTTT
j_call: TRBJ1-1
clone_size: .
v_call: TRBV6-5
d_call: .

cdr3_aa: CSVVPGGGNTGELFF
cdr3_nt: TGCAGCGTTGTACCGGGGGGCGGGAACACCGGGGAGCTGTTTTTT
j_call: TRBJ2-2
clone_size: few
v_call: TRBV29-1
d_call: .

cdr3_aa: CSAGPGPSNQPQHF
cdr3_nt: TGCAGTGCCGGACCAGGCCCCAGCAATCAGCCCCAGCATTTT
j_call: TRBJ1-5
clone_size: few
v_call: TRBV20-1
d_call: .

cdr3_aa: CASSFRVGVGNTEAFF
cdr3_nt: TGTGCCAGCAGTTTTAGGGTCGGAGTAGGGAACACTGAAGCTTTCTTT
j_call: TRBJ1-1
clone_size: .
v_call: TRBV12-3/TRBV12-4
d_call: .

cdr3_aa: CASSRQSGHRTDTQYF
cdr3_nt: TGTGCCAGCAGTCGACAGTCGGGACATCGCACAGATACGCAGTATTTT
j_call: TRBJ2-3
clone_size: once
v_call: TRBV6-1
d_call: .

cdr3_aa: CASSGNPLKTGELFF
cdr3_nt: TGTGCCAGCAGTGGGAATCCACTAAAGACCGGGGAGCTGTTTTTT
j_call: TRBJ2-2
clone_size: .
v_call: TRBV6-1
d_call: .

cdr3_aa: CASSGTGGTNEQFF
cdr3_nt: TGTGCCAGCAGTGGGACAGGGGGGACCAATGAGCAGTTCTTC
j_call: TRBJ2-1
clone_size: few
v_call: TRBV6-1
d_call: TRBD1

cdr3_aa: CASSLGWGQETQYF
cdr3_nt: TGTGCCAGCAGCTTGGGGTGGGGCCAAGAGACCCAGTACTTC
j_call: TRBJ2-5
clone_size: few
v_call: TRBV5-6
d_call: .

cdr3_aa: CASSPIEVSIDTQYF
cdr3_nt: TGTGCCAGCAGCCCTATAGAAGTGTCTATAGATACGCAGTATTTT
j_call: TRBJ2-3
clone_size: .
v_call: TRBV3-1
d_call: .

cdr3_aa: CASSLSLDSPLHF
cdr3_nt: TGTGCCAGCAGCTTAAGTCTGGATTCACCCCTCCACTTT
j_call: TRBJ1-6
clone_size: few
v_call: TRBV25-1
d_call: .

cdr3_aa: CASSYPNGRELFF
cdr3_nt: TGTGCCAGCAGTTACCCCAACGGCCGGGAGCTGTTTTTT
j_call: TRBJ2-2
clone_size: many
v_call: TRBV6-2/TRBV6-3
d_call: .

cdr3_aa: CASSLVGGPANYGYTF
cdr3_nt: TGTGCCAGCAGTTTAGTAGGGGGCCCAGCTAACTATGGCTACACCTTC
j_call: TRBJ1-2
clone_size: many
v_call: TRBV12-3/TRBV12-4
d_call: TRBD1

cdr3_aa: CASSYPGSGDIQYF
cdr3_nt: TGTGCCAGCAGTTACCCAGGCTCCGGAGACATTCAGTACTTC
j_call: TRBJ2-4
clone_size: .
v_call: TRBV6-5
d_call: .

cdr3_aa: CSATGHSMTGELFF
cdr3_nt: TGCAGTGCTACGGGACACTCCATGACCGGGGAGCTGTTTTTT
j_call: TRBJ2-2
clone_size: many
v_call: TRBV20-1
d_call: .

cdr3_aa: CASSPGTSGGRDTQYF
cdr3_nt: TGTGCCAGCAGCCCAGGGACTAGCGGGGGGAGAGATACGCAGTATTTT
j_call: TRBJ2-3
clone_size: many
v_call: TRBV7-9
d_call: TRBD2

cdr3_aa: CASEYTGNTGELFF
cdr3_nt: TGTGCCAGCGAATATACAGGGAACACCGGGGAGCTGTTTTTT
j_call: TRBJ2-2
clone_size: once
v_call: TRBV12-3/TRBV12-4
d_call: .

cdr3_aa: CASSLVQFGWLFF
cdr3_nt: TGTGCCAGCAGTTTAGTCCAGTTCGGTTGGCTGTTTTTT
j_call: TRBJ1-4
clone_size: .
v_call: TRBV28
d_call: .

cdr3_aa: CCASGEKLFF
cdr3_nt: TGCTGCGCATCAGGGGAAAAACTGTTCTTT
j_call: TRBJ1-4
clone_size: .
v_call: TRBV29-1
d_call: .

cdr3_aa: CASSPLTGSYGYTF
cdr3_nt: TGTGCCAGCAGCCCCCTGACAGGGAGCTATGGCTACACCTTC
j_call: TRBJ1-2
clone_size: few
v_call: TRBV7-2
d_call: TRBD1

cdr3_aa: CASGSGEGPQYF
cdr3_nt: TGTGCCTCCGGGAGCGGGGAGGGGCCCCAGTACTTC
j_call: TRBJ2-5
clone_size: .
v_call: TRBV10-3
d_call: TRBD2

cdr3_aa: CASSLSGEYEQYF
cdr3_nt: TGTGCCAGCAGCTTGTCGGGAGAGTACGAGCAGTACTTC
j_call: TRBJ2-7
clone_size: .
v_call: TRBV5-5
d_call: .

cdr3_aa: CASSVRDRGGNEQFF
cdr3_nt: TGTGCCAGCAGCGTCCGGGACAGGGGAGGCAATGAGCAGTTCTTC
j_call: TRBJ2-1
clone_size: .
v_call: TRBV7-6
d_call: TRBD1

cdr3_aa: CASSIPGTGNREQYF
cdr3_nt: TGTGCCAGCAGTATCCCCGGGACAGGGAATCGCGAGCAGTACTTC
j_call: TRBJ2-7
clone_size: many
v_call: TRBV12-3/TRBV12-4
d_call: TRBD1

cdr3_aa: CASAGLSSYNEQFF
cdr3_nt: TGTGCCAGCGCCGGATTGAGCTCCTACAATGAGCAGTTCTTC
j_call: TRBJ2-1
clone_size: many
v_call: TRBV6-5
d_call: .

cdr3_aa: CATSDSPDSARSYNEQFF
cdr3_nt: TGTGCCACCAGTGATTCCCCGGACAGTGCCCGATCCTACAATGAGCAGTTCTTC
j_call: TRBJ2-1
clone_size: .
v_call: TRBV24-1
d_call: .

cdr3_aa: CASSLRTALDNEQFF
cdr3_nt: TGTGCCAGCAGCTTGAGGACAGCACTCGACAATGAGCAGTTCTTC
j_call: TRBJ2-1
clone_size: few
v_call: TRBV5-6
d_call: .

cdr3_aa: CASSGLAGAQETQYF
cdr3_nt: TGTGCCAGCAGTGGACTAGCGGGGGCACAAGAGACCCAGTACTTC
j_call: TRBJ2-5
clone_size: few
v_call: TRBV6-1
d_call: TRBD2

cdr3_aa: CSASPSRGLGDEQFF
cdr3_nt: TGCAGTGCTAGTCCCTCCCGTGGACTAGGGGATGAGCAGTTCTTC
j_call: TRBJ2-1
clone_size: many
v_call: TRBV20-1
d_call: TRBD2

cdr3_aa: CSARGWGHDLNEQFF
cdr3_nt: TGCAGTGCTAGAGGTTGGGGACACGATCTCAATGAGCAGTTCTTC
j_call: TRBJ2-1
clone_size: few
v_call: TRBV20-1
d_call: .

cdr3_aa: CSVENELAGTGELFF
cdr3_nt: TGCAGCGTTGAAAACGAACTAGCGGGGACCGGGGAGCTGTTTTTT
j_call: TRBJ2-2
clone_size: .
v_call: TRBV29-1
d_call: TRBD2

cdr3_aa: CASSSRAGTYNEQFF
cdr3_nt: TGTGCCAGCAGTAGCCGGGCAGGGACATACAATGAGCAGTTCTTC
j_call: TRBJ2-1
clone_size: many
v_call: TRBV6-1
d_call: .

cdr3_aa: CASSLDPDRGWTGELFF
cdr3_nt: TGTGCCAGCAGCTTGGACCCCGACAGGGGGTGGACCGGGGAGCTGTTTTTT
j_call: TRBJ2-2
clone_size: few
v_call: TRBV5-8
d_call: TRBD1

cdr3_aa: CSAGTSGHSYNEQFF
cdr3_nt: TGCAGTGCGGGGACTAGCGGGCACTCCTACAATGAGCAGTTCTTC
j_call: TRBJ2-1
clone_size: few
v_call: TRBV20-1
d_call: TRBD2

cdr3_aa: CASSAPNKRGELFF
cdr3_nt: TGTGCCAGCAGTGCCCCAAATAAGAGGGGGGAGCTGTTTTTT
j_call: TRBJ2-2
clone_size: few
v_call: TRBV25-1
d_call: .

cdr3_aa: CASHSRRSNTEAFF
cdr3_nt: TGTGCCAGTCATTCACGGCGGTCGAACACTGAAGCTTTCTTT
j_call: TRBJ1-1
clone_size: many
v_call: TRBV28
d_call: .

cdr3_aa: CASSPLETYTDTQYF
cdr3_nt: TGTGCCAGCAGCCCCCTGGAAACGTACACAGATACGCAGTATTTT
j_call: TRBJ2-3
clone_size: many
v_call: TRBV7-6
d_call: .

cdr3_aa: CASSLVPGGRNNEQFF
cdr3_nt: TGTGCCAGCAGCTTGGTTCCGGGGGGGCGAAACAATGAGCAGTTCTTC
j_call: TRBJ2-1
clone_size: .
v_call: TRBV5-6
d_call: TRBD2

cdr3_aa: CASSQSRGRSQPQHF
cdr3_nt: TGCGCCAGCAGTCAATCCAGGGGGCGAAGTCAGCCCCAGCATTTT
j_call: TRBJ1-5
clone_size: .
v_call: TRBV23-1
d_call: TRBD1

cdr3_aa: CASSRGVWAFF
cdr3_nt: TGTGCCAGCTCCCGGGGGGTTTGGGCTTTCTTT
j_call: TRBJ1-1
clone_size: many
v_call: TRBV12-3/TRBV12-4
d_call: .